The 5 T cell receptor beta chains presented below share a single source sample, sequenced in a study of shared clonotypes between healthy human individuals. Naive CD8 cells comprised CD45RO-negative, CCR7-positively selected cells, excluding terminally differentiated effector memory CD45RA+ cells. Sequencing used immunoSEQ multiplex PCR; TCRdb keeps in-frame clones, though not all of them. The sample consists of 2 million to 2.5 million clones, roughly 91% of them appearing once. The specimen sequenced was naive CD8+ T cells from PBMCs. The receptors originated from a man in his late teens or twenties in good health. Some clones in this sample may be carry-over from other donors' samples.

J is TRBJ2-1 and V is TRBV29-1; 10 bases align to TRBD2. Germline V gives CDR1 SQVTM, CDR2 ANQGSEA. CDR3 length equals 16 residues. The J segment lost 12 bases and the V segment lost 3 bases, leaving 17 bases of the junction unmatched. The CDR3 coding sequence is TGCAGCGTTGAGGCGGGACTAGCGACGTACAATGAGTGGCAGTTCTTC. Its translation is CSVEAGLATYNEWQFF.

The chain has TRBV5-5 and TRBJ2-5, with D possibly being TRBD1 or TRBD2 (5 bases each). The germline CDR1 and CDR2 sequences are SGHKS and YYEKEE (reference sequence). V was clipped by 4 bases and J by 5 bases, with 12 bases between them. The CDR3 length is 13 residues. The CDR3 loop reads CASSPARGETQYF. The CDR3 region has the DNA TGTGCCAGCAGCCCAGCGAGGGGTGAGACCCAGTACTTC.

This chain uses TRBV4-1 with TRBJ2-7; maybe TRBD2 (7 bases). Germline values: CDR1 MGHRA, CDR2 YSYEKL. V was cut by 3 bases and J by 2 bases, with 14 bases left in between. The CDR3 covers 15 residues. The CDR3 here is CASSQQGRGTYEQYF. CDR3 sequence (DNA): TGCGCCAGCAGCCAGCAGGGGCGGGGGACCTACGAGCAGTACTTC.

Details on this clone: The sample contains more than one DNA sequence encoding this CDR3. The V and J genes are TRBV7-6 and TRBJ2-5, with 9 bases matching TRBD1. Trimming cost V 5 bases and J 3 bases; bases outside gene matches: 1. The CDR3 covers 13 residues. The germline gives CDR1 SGHVS, CDR2 FNYEAQ. CDR3: CASSRDREETQYF. Here the CDR3 DNA reads TGTGCCAGCAGCCGGGACAGGGAAGAGACCCAGTACTTC.

The chain has TRBV6-5 and TRBJ1-5, with D hard to call. The CDR3 runs 14 residues. Trimming took off 2 bases at V and 5 bases at J, with 10 bases between the two ends. The germline CDR1 and CDR2 sequences are MNHEY and SVGAGI. The CDR3 DNA sequence: TGTGCCAGCAGTTACGGGTCTGGAGATCAGCCCCAGCATTTT. Its translation: CASSYGSGDQPQHF.